Sequencing of this TCR beta chain was carried out in a study of cytotoxic CD8 clonotypes in ibrutinib-treated CLL. The wider study: The sample average was 255,043 productive templates and tens of thousands of productive rearrangements. Regarding the study as a whole: Clonality (at baseline) was higher than in age-matched healthy donors and tracked circulating CD8+ T-cell counts.

Germline values: CDR1 MNHEY, CDR2 SMNVEV (reference sequence). The V end was cut by 6 bases, the J end by 5 bases, with 13 bases between. This CDR3 has 13 amino acids. Note on this clone: The antigen is unknown.

Profiling relied on immunoSEQ multiplex PCR, and the TCRdb table lists in-frame clones only, not all of them. The sample consists of about 130,000 clones, approximately 81% of them appearing once. The chain uses TRBV27 and TRBJ2-5; D uncertain. Sequencing used PBMCs, obtained after 12 months of ibrutinib treatment. This TCR was recovered from a human donor with chronic lymphocytic leukemia. The CDR3 loop is CASRRTGGETQYF. In DNA, the CDR3 is TGTGCCAGCAGGAGGACGGGTGGGGAGACCCAGTACTTC.